This entry lists 10 T cell receptor beta chains sequenced from one sample in a study of OX40 agonist ivuxolimab in advanced cancers. TCRdb's table, derived via immunoSEQ multiplex PCR, lists solely in-frame clones and lacks some. The sample has around 66,000 clones; roughly 85% are singletons. The sample here was CD4+ or CD8+ T cells sorted from blood, taken in a trial of the OX40 agonist ivuxolimab. The receptors were gathered from an adult with an advanced solid tumor such as melanoma, head and neck, liver or kidney cancer.

The J gene is TRBJ1-1, the V gene TRBV5-6, with D hard to call. The CDR3 has 14 amino acids. From germline, CDR1 is SGHDT and CDR2 YYEEEE. Trimming pared 2 bases from V and 0 bases from J, leaving 8 bases between. In nucleotides, the CDR3 is TGTGCCAGCAGCTTCCCCGGCATGAACACTGAAGCTTTCTTT. It translates to CASSFPGMNTEAFF.

The chain combines TRBV19 with TRBJ2-7; 10 bases match TRBD1. CDR1 is LNHDA and CDR2 is SQIVND in the germline V gene (reference sequence). Germline trimming cut 6 bases from V and 5 bases from J; bases unmatched to any gene: 4. The length of the CDR3 is 13 residues. CDR3 DNA sequence: TGTGCCAGTAGGGGACAGGGGACCCACGAGCAGTACTTC. It translates to CASRGQGTHEQYF.

The rearrangement links TRBV5-1 to TRBJ1-4; D uncertain. This CDR3 comprises 14 residues. From germline, CDR1 is SGHRS and CDR2 YFSETQ. Deletions cut 4 bases from V and 4 bases from J, with 11 bases between. CDR3 in DNA: TGCGCCAGCAGCCAGGCAACGGGTAATGAAAAACTGTTTTTT. This encodes CASSQATGNEKLFF.

The chain combines TRBV27 with TRBJ2-1; weak D call: TRBD1 (6 bases). The CDR3 is made up of 14 amino acids. The V end lost 6 bases, the J end lost 6 bases, and 15 bases lay between the germline ends. Looked up from germline, CDR1 is MNHEY and CDR2 is SMNVEV (reference sequence). The CDR3 DNA reads as TGTGCCAGCAGGACGGACAGTTCATTCAATGAGCAGTTCTTC. This translates into CASRTDSSFNEQFF.

V usage is TRBV7-6 and J usage is TRBJ2-1; D possibly corresponds to TRBD2 (6 bases). The CDR3 extends over 14 amino acids. Germline loops: CDR1 SGHVS, CDR2 FNYEAQ. Trimming removed 0 bases at V and 6 bases at J, with 9 bases between. CDR3 in amino acids: CASSLAGGINEQFF. In nucleotides, the CDR3 is TGTGCCAGCAGCTTAGCGGGGGGAATCAATGAGCAGTTCTTC.

J is TRBJ2-7 and V is TRBV23-1; D might be TRBD1 (5 bases). TRBV23-1 is reported as an ORF; its role is uncertain. V dropped 10 bases and J dropped 12 bases, with 22 bases sitting between them. CDR3 size: 12 residues. CDR3 in DNA: TGCGCCAACGAAGCACAGGATCCCCACGCGTACTTC. This translates into CANEAQDPHAYF.

This sequence joins TRBV18 and TRBJ2-1; the match to TRBD2 covers 10 bases. The CDR3 spans 16 residues. The V segment lost 3 bases and the J segment 7 bases; nucleotides outside the gene matches: 9. Germline V CDR1 and CDR2: KGHSH, LQKENI. The CDR3 sequence is CASSPLSGGASNEQFF. The CDR3 DNA sequence: TGTGCCAGCTCACCCTTGAGCGGGGGGGCCTCTAATGAGCAGTTCTTC.

The chain combines TRBV7-9 with TRBJ1-1; a possible D gene is TRBD1 (5 bases). Germline loops: CDR1 SEHNR, CDR2 FQNEAQ (reference sequence). V was trimmed by 2 bases and J by 10 bases, leaving 11 bases between them. This CDR3 has 12 residues. The CDR3 reads CASSLNQGRAFF. The CDR3 region has the DNA TGTGCCAGCAGCTTAAACCAGGGAAGAGCTTTCTTT.

This clone was observed a single time. The V and J genes are TRBV15 and TRBJ2-1; D is ambiguous. The germline gives CDR1 LNHNV, CDR2 YYDKDF (reference sequence). Between the trimmed V and J ends, which lost 0 bases and 5 bases, there was a span of 8 bases. This CDR3 region has 14 residues. The CDR3 nucleotides are TGTGCCACCAGCAGAGATCTGGTCAACAATGAGCAGTTCTTC. It codes for CATSRDLVNNEQFF.

Here the CDR3 reads CTSQHGREDCNEKLFF. CDR3 nucleotides: TGCACCAGTCAGCACGGCAGAGAAGATTGTAATGAAAAACTGTTTTTT. The chain combines TRBV1 with TRBJ1-4. TRBV1 corresponds to a pseudogene. This CDR3 is built from 16 residues.